The TCR beta chain under discussion was sequenced for a study of graft-versus-host responses after intestinal transplantation. The overall study: Every recipient underwent anti-thymocyte globulin induction, then tacrolimus and steroids for roughly 3 years.

Study-level findings and limits: Circulating GvH clone levels at their peak were associated with HvG declines (early post-transplant). The study found high graft-versus-host to host-versus-graft clonal ratios in allografts of patients with graft-donor T cell macrochimerism.

To note about this clone: Its antigen remains unidentified.

Assay: immunoSEQ multiplex PCR; the TCRdb copy retains only in-frame clones and omits some. The sample lists tens of thousands of clones, about nine tenths occurring once. The origin of this receptor is a human donor who was the organ donor for an intestinal transplant. The source material was unstimulated CD4+ T cells sorted from spleen or lymph node cells, sampled before transplant.

The CDR3 loop is CASRRGREETQYF. In DNA, the CDR3 is TGTGCCAGCAGAAGGGGGCGAGAGGAGACCCAGTACTTC. The rearrangement uses TRBV2 and TRBJ2-5; TRBD1 aligns across 7 bases. CDR3 length equals 13 residues. CDR1 and CDR2 from the germline V gene are SNHLY and FYNNEI. Unmatched junction bases numbered 6, after V lost 6 bases and J lost 5 bases.